Sequencing of this T cell receptor beta chain was carried out in a study of cytomegalovirus exposure and HLA in healthy donors. The PCR had 60 Vbeta and 13 Jbeta primers. Sequenced by immunoSEQ multiplex PCR; TCRdb stores in-frame clones only, minus some. The table records approximately 130,000 clones, around 80% of them present only once. The germline V gene encodes CDR1 MGHDK and CDR2 SYGVNS. This CDR3 comprises 13 residues. V shed 6 bases and J shed 8 bases, with 16 bases lying between them. Regarding the study as a whole: Clonal expansion, a later analysis showed, was greater in HLA-associated TCR beta chains than in equally common others. 87-base-pair reads could not separate some V segments, including TRBV6-2 and TRBV6-3. Later genetic work tied a missense DCLRE1C variant to beta-chain V and J trimming.

There are a few counts of this clone. Its cognate antigen is unknown. This chain uses TRBV25-1 with TRBJ1-1; D is perhaps TRBD1 (6 bases). The TCR comes from a woman in her late teens or twenties in good health and CMV-seronegative. The sample taken for sequencing was PBMCs. CDR3 sequence (DNA): TGTGCCAGCAGAAGAACAGGGTTCGGGGAAGCTTTCTTT. As protein: CASRRTGFGEAFF.